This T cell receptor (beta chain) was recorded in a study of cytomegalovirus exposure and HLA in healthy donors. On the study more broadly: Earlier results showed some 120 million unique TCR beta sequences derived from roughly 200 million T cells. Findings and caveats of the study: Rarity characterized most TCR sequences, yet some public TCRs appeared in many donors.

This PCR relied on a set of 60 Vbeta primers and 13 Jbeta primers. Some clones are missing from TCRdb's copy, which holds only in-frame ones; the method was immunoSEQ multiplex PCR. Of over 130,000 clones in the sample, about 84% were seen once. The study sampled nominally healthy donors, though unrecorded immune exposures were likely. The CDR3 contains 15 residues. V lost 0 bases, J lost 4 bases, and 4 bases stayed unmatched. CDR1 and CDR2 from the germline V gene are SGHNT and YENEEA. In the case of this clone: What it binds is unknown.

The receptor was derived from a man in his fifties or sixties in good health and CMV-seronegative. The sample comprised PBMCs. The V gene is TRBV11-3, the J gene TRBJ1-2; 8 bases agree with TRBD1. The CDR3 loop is CASSLDPGQAYGYTF. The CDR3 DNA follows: TGTGCCAGCAGCTTAGACCCGGGACAGGCCTATGGCTACACCTTC.